The clone carrying this T cell receptor beta chain came up a few times. Arm-PCR of CDR3 regions with iRepertoire HTBI primers generated TCR beta libraries. A single record per CDR3 protein comes from TCRdb applying MiXCR to the multiplex PCR reads. Seen here are roughly 410,000 distinct CDR3 sequences, 15% observed once, and the top ten hold approximately 7.8%. These data are taken from a study of regulatory T cells in long-lasting Graves disease. V was cut by 4 bases and J by 7 bases, with 23 bases left in between. Per germline, CDR1 SGHKS and CDR2 YYEKEE (reference sequence). This CDR3 has 17 residues. The time point here: newly diagnosed GD, antithyroid drugs for less than 3 months. PBMC RNA was the source of the TCR library. This sample also belongs to another study, concerning T cells in Graves' hyperthyroidism and ophthalmopathy.

The material sequenced was peripheral blood mononuclear cells (PBMCs), taken at new diagnosis, from a patient treated with antithyroid drugs. The rearrangement links TRBV5-5 to TRBJ2-2; D may match TRBD1 or TRBD2 (6 bases each). The sequence came from a woman aged 40-49 years with Graves disease. CDR3 in DNA: TGTGCCAGCAGCAGGGGGGCTGGGACACCTAAGGTCGGGGAGCTGTTTTTT. Translating gives CASSRGAGTPKVGELFF. Full variable domain (rest looked up from reference TRBV5-5 and TRBJ2-2): DAGVTQSPTHLIKTRGQQVTLRCSPISGHKSVSWYQQVLGQGPQFIFQYYEKEERGRGNFPDRFSARQFPNYSSELNVNALLLGDSALYLCASSRGAGTPKVGELFFGEGSRLTVL.